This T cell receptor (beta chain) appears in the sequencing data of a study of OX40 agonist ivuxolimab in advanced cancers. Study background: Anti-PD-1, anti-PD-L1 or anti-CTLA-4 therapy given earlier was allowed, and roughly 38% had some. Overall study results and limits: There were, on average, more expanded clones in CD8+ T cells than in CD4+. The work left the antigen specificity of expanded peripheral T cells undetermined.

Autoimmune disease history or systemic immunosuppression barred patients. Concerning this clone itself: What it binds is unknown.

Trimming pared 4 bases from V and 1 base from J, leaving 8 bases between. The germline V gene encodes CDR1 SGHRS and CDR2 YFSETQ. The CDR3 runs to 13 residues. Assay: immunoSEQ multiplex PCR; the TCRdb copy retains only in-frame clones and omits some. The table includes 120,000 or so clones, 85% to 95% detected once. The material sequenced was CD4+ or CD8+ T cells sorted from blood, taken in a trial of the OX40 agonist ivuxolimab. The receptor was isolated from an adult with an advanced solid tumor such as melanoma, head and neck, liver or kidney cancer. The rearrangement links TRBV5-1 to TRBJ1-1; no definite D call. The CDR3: CASSHTSNTEAFF. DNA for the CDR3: TGCGCCAGCAGCCATACATCGAACACTGAAGCTTTCTTT.